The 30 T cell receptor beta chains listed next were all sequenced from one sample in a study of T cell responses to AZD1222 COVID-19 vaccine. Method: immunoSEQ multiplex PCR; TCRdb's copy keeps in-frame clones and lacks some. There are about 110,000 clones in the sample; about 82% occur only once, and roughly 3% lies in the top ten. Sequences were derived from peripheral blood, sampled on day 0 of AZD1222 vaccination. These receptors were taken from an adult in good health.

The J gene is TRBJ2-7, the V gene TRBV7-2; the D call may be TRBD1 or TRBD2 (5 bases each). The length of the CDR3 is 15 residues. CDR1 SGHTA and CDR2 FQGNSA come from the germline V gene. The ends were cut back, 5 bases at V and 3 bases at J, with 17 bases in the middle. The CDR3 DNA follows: TGTGCCAGCAGCCCCCTTGGGGACGGTAACTACGAGCAGTACTTC. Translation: CASSPLGDGNYEQYF.

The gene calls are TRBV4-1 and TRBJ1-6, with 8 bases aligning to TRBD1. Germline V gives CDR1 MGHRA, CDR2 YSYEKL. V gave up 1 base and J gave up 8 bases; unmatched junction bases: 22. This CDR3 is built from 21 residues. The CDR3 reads CASSQGWQGAKVILGDSPLHF. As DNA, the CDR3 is TGCGCCAGCAGCCAAGGGTGGCAGGGGGCGAAAGTAATCCTAGGGGATTCACCCCTCCACTTT.

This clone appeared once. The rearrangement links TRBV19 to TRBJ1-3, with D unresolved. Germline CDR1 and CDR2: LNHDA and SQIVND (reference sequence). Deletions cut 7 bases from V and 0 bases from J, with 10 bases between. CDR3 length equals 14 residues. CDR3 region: CASIGWYSGNTIYF. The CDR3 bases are TGTGCCAGTATTGGATGGTACTCTGGAAACACCATATATTTT.

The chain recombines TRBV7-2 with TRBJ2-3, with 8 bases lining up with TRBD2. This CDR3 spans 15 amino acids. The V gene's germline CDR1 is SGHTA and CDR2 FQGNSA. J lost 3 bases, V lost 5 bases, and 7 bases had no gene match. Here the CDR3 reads CASSRGLGGTDTQYF. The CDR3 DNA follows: TGTGCCAGCAGCCGGGGACTAGGGGGGACAGATACGCAGTATTTT.

The CDR3, as DNA: TGTGCCAGTAGTTCCCTGGATCGAAACACCATATATTTT. Translated: CASSSLDRNTIYF. The rearrangement uses TRBV19 and TRBJ1-3; D unclear. Trimming stripped 5 bases from V and 5 bases from J, with 10 bases between. This CDR3 has 13 residues. CDR1 LNHDA and CDR2 SQIVND come from the germline V gene (reference sequence).

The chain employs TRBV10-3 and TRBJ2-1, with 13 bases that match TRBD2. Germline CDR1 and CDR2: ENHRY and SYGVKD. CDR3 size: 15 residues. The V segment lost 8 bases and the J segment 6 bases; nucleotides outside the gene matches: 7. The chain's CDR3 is CAIATSGGAGNEQFF. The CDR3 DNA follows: TGTGCCATCGCTACTAGCGGGGGGGCCGGCAATGAGCAGTTCTTC.

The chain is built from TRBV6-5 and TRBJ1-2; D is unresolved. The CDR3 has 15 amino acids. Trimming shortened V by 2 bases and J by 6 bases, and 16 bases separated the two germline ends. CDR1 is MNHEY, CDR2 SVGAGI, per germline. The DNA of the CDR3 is TGTGCCAGCAGTTACGGGAGTGAGCATCGGAATGGCTACACCTTC. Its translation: CASSYGSEHRNGYTF.

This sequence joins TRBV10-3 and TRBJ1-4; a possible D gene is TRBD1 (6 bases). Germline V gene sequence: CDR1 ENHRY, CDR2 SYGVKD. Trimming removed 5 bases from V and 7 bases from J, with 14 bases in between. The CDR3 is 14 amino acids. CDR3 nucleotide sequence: TGTGCCATCAGTCCGGCGGGGGCCGGTGAAAAACTGTTTTTT. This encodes CAISPAGAGEKLFF.

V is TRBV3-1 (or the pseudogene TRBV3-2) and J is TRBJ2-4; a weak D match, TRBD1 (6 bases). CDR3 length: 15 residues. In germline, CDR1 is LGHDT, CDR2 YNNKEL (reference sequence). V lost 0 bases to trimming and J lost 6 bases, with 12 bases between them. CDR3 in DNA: TGTGCCAGCAGCCAAGAGTCCAGGGGAAGAAACATTCAGTACTTC. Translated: CASSQESRGRNIQYF.

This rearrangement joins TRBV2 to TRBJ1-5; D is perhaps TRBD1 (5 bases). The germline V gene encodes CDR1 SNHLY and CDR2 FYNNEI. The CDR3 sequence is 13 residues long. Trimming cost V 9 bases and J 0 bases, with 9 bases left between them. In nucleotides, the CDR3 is TGTGCCAGTGGGACCTATAGCAATCAGCCCCAGCATTTT. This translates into CASGTYSNQPQHF.

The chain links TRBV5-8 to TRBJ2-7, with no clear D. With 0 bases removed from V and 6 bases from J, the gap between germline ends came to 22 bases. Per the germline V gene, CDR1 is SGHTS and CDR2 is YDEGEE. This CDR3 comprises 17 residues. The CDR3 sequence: CASSLVSPADRSLEQYF. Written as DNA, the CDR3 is TGTGCCAGCAGCTTGGTTTCCCCGGCGGACCGCTCCCTCGAGCAGTACTTC.

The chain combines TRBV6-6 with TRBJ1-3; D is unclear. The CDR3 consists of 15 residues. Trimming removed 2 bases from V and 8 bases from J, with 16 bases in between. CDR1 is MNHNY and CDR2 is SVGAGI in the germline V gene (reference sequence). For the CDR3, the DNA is TGTGCCAGCAGTTACCTGCGTAGGGCGGAGGACACCATATATTTT. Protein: CASSYLRRAEDTIYF.

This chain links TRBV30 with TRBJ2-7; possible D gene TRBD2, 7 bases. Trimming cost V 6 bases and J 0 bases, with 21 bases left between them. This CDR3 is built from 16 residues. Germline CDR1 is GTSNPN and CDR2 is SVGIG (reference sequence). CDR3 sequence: CACRTGGALRSYEQYF. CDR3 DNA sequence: TGTGCCTGCCGGACTGGGGGGGCCCTACGCTCCTACGAGCAGTACTTC.

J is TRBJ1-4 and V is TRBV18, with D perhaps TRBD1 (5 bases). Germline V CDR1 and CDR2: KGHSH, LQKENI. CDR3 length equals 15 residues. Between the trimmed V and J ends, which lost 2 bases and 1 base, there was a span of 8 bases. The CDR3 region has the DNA TGTGCCAGCTCACCAGAGGGGTTAACTAATGAAAAACTGTTTTTT. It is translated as CASSPEGLTNEKLFF.

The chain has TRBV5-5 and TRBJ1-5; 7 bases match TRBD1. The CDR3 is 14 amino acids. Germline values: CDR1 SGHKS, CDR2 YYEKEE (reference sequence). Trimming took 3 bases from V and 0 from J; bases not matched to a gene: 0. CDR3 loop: CASSWTGSNQPQHF. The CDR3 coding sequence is TGTGCCAGCAGCTGGACAGGTAGCAATCAGCCCCAGCATTTT.

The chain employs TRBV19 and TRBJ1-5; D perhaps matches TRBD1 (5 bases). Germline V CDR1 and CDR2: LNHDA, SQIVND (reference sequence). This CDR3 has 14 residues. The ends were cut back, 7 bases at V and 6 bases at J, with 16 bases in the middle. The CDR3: CASTGGFRGQPQHF. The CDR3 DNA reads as TGTGCCAGTACTGGGGGATTCCGGGGTCAGCCCCAGCATTTT.

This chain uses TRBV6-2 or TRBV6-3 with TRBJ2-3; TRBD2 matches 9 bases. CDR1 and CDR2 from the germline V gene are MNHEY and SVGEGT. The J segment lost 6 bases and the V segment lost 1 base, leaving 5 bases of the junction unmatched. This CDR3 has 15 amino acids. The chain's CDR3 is CASSYLRGGPDTQYF. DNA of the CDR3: TGTGCCAGCAGTTACTTGCGGGGGGGCCCCGATACGCAGTATTTT.

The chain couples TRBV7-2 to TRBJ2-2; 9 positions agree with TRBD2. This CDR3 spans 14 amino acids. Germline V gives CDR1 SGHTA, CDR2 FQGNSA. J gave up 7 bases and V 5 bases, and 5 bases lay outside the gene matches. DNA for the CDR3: TGTGCCAGCAGCGCTAGCGGGACATACGGGGAGCTGTTTTTT. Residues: CASSASGTYGELFF.

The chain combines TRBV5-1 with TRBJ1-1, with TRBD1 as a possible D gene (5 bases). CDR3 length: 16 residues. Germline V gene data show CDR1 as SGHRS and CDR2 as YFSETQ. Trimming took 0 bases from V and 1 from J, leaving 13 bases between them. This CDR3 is CASSLGARQGNTEAFF. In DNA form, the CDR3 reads TGCGCCAGCAGCTTGGGGGCCCGGCAGGGGAACACTGAAGCTTTCTTT.

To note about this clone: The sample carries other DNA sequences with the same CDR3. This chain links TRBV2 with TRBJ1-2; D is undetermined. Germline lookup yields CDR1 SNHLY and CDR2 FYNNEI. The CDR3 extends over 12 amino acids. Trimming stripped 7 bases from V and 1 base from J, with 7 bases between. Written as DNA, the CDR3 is TGTGCCAGCACCCATCGTAACTATGGCTACACCTTC. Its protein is CASTHRNYGYTF. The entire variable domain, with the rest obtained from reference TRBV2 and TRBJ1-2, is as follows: EPEVTQTPSHQVTQMGQEVILRCVPISNHLYFYWYRQILGQKVEFLVSFYNNEISEKSEIFDDQFSVERPDGSNFTLKIRSTKLEDSAMYFCASTHRNYGYTFGSGTRLTVV.

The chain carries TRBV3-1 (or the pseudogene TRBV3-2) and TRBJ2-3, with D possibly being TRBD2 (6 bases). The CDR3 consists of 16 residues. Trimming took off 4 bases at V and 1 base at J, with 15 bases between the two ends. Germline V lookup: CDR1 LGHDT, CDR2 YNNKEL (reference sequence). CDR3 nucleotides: TGTGCCAGCAGCCCCATTAGCGGCTTCGGCACAGATACGCAGTATTTT. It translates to CASSPISGFGTDTQYF.

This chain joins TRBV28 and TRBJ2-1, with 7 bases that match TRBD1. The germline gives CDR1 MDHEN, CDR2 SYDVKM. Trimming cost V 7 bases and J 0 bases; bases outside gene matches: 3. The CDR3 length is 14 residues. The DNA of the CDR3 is TGTGCCAGCACCTACAGGGGCTCCTACAATGAGCAGTTCTTC. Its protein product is CASTYRGSYNEQFF.

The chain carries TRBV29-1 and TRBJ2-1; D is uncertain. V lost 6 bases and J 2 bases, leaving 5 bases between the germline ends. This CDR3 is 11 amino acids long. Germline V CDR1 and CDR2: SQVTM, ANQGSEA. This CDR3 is CSVDTYNEQFF. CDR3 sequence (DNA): TGCAGCGTCGACACCTACAATGAGCAGTTCTTC.

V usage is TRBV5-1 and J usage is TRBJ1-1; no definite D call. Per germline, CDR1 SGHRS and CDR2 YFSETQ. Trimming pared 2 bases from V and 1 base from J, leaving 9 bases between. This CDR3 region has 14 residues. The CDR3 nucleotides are TGCGCCAGCAGCTTATCCCCAGGGAACACTGAAGCTTTCTTT. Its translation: CASSLSPGNTEAFF.

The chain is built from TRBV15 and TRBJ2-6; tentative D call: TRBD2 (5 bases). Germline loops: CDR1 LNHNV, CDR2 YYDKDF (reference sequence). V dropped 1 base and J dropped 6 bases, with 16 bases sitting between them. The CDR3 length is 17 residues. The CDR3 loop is CATSRVRGGSAANVLTF. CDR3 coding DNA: TGTGCCACCAGCAGAGTTCGGGGTGGCTCCGCGGCCAACGTCCTGACTTTC.

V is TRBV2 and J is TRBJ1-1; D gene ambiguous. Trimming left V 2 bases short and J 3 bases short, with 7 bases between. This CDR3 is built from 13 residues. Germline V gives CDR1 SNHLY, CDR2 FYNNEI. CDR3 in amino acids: CASSETGYTEAFF. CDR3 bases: TGTGCCAGCAGTGAAACGGGCTACACTGAAGCTTTCTTT. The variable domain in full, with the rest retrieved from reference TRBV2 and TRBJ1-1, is EPEVTQTPSHQVTQMGQEVILRCVPISNHLYFYWYRQILGQKVEFLVSFYNNEISEKSEIFDDQFSVERPDGSNFTLKIRSTKLEDSAMYFCASSETGYTEAFFGQGTRLTVV.

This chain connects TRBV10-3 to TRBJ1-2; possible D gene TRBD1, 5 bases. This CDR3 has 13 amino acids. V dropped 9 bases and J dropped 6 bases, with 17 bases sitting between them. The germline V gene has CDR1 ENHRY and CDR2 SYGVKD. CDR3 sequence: CAIQGEQNHGYTF. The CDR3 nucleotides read TGTGCCATTCAGGGTGAGCAGAACCATGGCTACACCTTC.

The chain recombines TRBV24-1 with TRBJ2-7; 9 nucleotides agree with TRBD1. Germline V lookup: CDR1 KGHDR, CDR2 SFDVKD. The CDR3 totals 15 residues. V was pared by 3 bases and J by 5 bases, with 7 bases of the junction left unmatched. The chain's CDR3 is CATSDPGTGNDEQYF. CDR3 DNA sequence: TGTGCCACCAGTGATCCCGGGACAGGGAACGACGAGCAGTACTTC.

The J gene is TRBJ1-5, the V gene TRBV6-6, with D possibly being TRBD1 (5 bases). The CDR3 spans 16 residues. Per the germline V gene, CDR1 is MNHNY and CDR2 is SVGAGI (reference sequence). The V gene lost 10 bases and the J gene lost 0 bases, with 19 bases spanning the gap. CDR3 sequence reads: CATKGSGAYSNQPQHF. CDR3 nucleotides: TGTGCCACCAAGGGGTCAGGCGCATATAGCAATCAGCCCCAGCATTTT.

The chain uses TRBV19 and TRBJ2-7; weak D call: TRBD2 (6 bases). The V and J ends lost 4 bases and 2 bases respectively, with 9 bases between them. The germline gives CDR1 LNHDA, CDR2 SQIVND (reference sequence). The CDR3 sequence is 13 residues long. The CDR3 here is CASSSRETYEQYF. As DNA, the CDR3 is TGTGCCAGTAGTAGTCGGGAGACCTACGAGCAGTACTTC.